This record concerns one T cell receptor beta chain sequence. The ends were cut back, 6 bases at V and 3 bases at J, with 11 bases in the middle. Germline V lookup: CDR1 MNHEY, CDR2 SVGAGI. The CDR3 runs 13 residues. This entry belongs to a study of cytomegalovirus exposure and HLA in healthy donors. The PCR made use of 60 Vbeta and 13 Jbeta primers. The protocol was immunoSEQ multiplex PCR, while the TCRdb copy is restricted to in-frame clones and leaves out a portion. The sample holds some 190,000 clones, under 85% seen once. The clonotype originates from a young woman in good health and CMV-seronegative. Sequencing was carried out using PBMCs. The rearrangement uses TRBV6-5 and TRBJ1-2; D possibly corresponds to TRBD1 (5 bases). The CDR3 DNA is TGTGCCAGCAGACCTAGGGGATACTATGGCTACACCTTC. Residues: CASRPRGYYGYTF.